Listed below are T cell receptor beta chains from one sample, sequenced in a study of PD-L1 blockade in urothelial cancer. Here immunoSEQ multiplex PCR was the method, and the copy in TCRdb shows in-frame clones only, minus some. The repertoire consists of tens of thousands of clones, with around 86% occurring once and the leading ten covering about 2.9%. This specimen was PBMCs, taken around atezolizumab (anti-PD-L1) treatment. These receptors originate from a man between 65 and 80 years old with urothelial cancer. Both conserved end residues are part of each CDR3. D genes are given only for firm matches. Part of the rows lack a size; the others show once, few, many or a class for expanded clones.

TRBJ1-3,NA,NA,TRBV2,TGTGCCAGCAGTGAAGTCGCAGGGGTACCTGGAAACACCATATATTTT,CASSEVAGVPGNTIYF
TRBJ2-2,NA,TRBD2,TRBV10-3,TGTGCCATCAGTGAAGGACTAGCGGGAGTTGGCACCGGGGAGCTGTTTTTT,CAISEGLAGVGTGELFF
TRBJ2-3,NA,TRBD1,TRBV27,TGTGCCAGCAGCCCGGGCCCCGACAGGGGGTCAGCAGATACGCAGTATTTT,CASSPGPDRGSADTQYF
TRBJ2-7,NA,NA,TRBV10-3,TGTGCCATCAGTGGGGCTGAGACCCGCACGAGCGAGCAGTACTTC,CAISGAETRTSEQYF
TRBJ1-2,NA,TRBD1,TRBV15,TGTGCCACCAGCCCTGAGGGACAGGGGGCGTCTGGCTACACCTTC,CATSPEGQGASGYTF
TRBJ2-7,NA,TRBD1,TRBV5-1,TGCGCCAGCAGGGCTACTGGACGGGACAGAGTATACGAGCAGTACTTC,CASRATGRDRVYEQYF
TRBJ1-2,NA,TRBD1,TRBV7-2,TGTGCCAGCAGCTTATCCCGAGGGGGCGCGGGTCATGGCTACACCTTC,CASSLSRGGAGHGYTF
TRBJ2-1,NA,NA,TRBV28,TGTGCCAGCGGGGAGACCTACAATGAGCAGTTCTTC,CASGETYNEQFF
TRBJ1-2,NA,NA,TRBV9,TGTGCCAGCAGCGCGTATGGGGGGGGCGAAGGTGGCTACACCTTC,CASSAYGGGEGGYTF
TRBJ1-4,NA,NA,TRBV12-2,TGTGCAAGTCGCCAGCCCCCCGTGACAGGGAATGAAAAACTGTTTTTT,CASRQPPVTGNEKLFF
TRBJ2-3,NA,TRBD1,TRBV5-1,TGCGCCAGCAGCTCCGGACAGGGGGGAGATACGCAGTATTTT,CASSSGQGGDTQYF
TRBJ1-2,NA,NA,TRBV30,TGTGCCTGGAGTCCGACAGAGAACTATGGCTACACCTTC,CAWSPTENYGYTF
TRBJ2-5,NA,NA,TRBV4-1,TGCGCCAGCAGCCAAGATAGGAGAGAGACCCAGTACTTC,CASSQDRRETQYF
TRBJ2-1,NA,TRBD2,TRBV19,TGTGCCAGTAGTATCGCGGGAGTCGAGGGTGAGCAGTTCTTC,CASSIAGVEGEQFF
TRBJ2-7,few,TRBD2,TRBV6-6,TGTGCCAGCAGACCTGATAGCGGGGGCTCCTACGAGCAGTACTTC,CASRPDSGGSYEQYF
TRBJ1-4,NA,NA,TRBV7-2,TGTGCCAGCAGCTTCACAAGCCAGGGAGGGGAAAAACTGTTTTTT,CASSFTSQGGEKLFF
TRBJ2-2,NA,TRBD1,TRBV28,TGTGCCAGCAGTTCAACAGGGGGCGCGGAAACCGGGGAGCTGTTTTTT,CASSSTGGAETGELFF
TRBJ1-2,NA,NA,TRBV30,TGTGCCTGGAGTGTAATAGGCGGCTATGGCTACACCTTC,CAWSVIGGYGYTF
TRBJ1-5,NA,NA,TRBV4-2,TGTGCCAGCAGCCAAGATAGGGTGGGGGCAGGGCAGCCCCAGCATTTT,CASSQDRVGAGQPQHF